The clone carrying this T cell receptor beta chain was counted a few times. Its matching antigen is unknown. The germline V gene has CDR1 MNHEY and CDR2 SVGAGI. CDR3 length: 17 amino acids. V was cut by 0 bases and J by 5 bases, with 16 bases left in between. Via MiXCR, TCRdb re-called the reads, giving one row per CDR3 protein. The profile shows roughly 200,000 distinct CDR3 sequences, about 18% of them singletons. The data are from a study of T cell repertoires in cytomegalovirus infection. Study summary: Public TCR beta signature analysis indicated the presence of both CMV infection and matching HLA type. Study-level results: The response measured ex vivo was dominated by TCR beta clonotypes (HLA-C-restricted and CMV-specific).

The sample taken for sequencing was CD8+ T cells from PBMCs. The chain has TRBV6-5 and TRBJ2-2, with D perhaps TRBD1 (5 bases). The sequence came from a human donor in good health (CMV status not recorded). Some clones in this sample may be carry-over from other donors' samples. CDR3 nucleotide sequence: TGTGCCAGCAGTTACTCGGGGCATAGCTCTATAACCGGGGAGCTGTTTTTT. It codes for CASSYSGHSSITGELFF.